The 19 T cell receptor beta chains below all came from one sample that was sequenced in a study of T cell responses to AZD1222 COVID-19 vaccine. This table comes from immunoSEQ multiplex PCR, and its TCRdb copy is limited to in-frame clones, with some not included. The table lists 150,000 to 200,000 clones, about 94% of them singletons. The sequencing used peripheral blood, collected on day 0 of AZD1222 vaccination. The receptor set was obtained from an adult in good health.

This chain connects TRBV28 to TRBJ2-7, with 8 bases fitting TRBD2. Germline V gene lookup returns CDR1 MDHEN and CDR2 SYDVKM. There are 14 residues in the CDR3. Trimming removed 10 bases from V and 0 bases from J; junction bases left unmatched: 8. This chain's CDR3 is CATHTSGSSYEQYF. The CDR3 nucleotides are TGTGCCACCCACACTAGCGGTAGCTCCTACGAGCAGTACTTC.

The chain employs TRBV2 and TRBJ2-2, with 7 bases matching TRBD2. Germline V gives CDR1 SNHLY, CDR2 FYNNEI. Trimming cost V 3 bases and J 1 base; bases outside gene matches: 11. CDR3 length equals 18 residues. CDR3 region: CASSDLLSSGRNTGELFF. The DNA of the CDR3 is TGTGCCAGCAGTGATCTCCTATCTAGCGGCCGGAACACCGGGGAGCTGTTTTTT.

A word on this clone: Other DNA sequences of this sample code for an identical CDR3. The chain links TRBV9 to TRBJ2-1, with D possibly TRBD2 on 6 matching bases. V shed 0 bases and J shed 6 bases, with 16 bases lying between them. Looked up from germline, CDR1 is SGDLS and CDR2 is YYNGEE. The CDR3 extends over 16 amino acids. Here the CDR3 DNA reads TGTGCCAGCAGCGTAGCCGGGACTCCCACATCCAATGAGCAGTTCTTC. This gives the protein CASSVAGTPTSNEQFF.

The chain combines TRBV5-1 with TRBJ1-2; 9 bases are a match to TRBD1. Looked up from germline, CDR1 is SGHRS and CDR2 is YFSETQ. This CDR3 has 15 amino acids. V shed 2 bases and J 8 bases; nucleotides not matched to a gene: 10. The CDR3 loop reads CASSLQTGGASGYTF. In DNA, the CDR3 is TGCGCCAGCAGCTTACAGACAGGGGGAGCGTCGGGCTACACCTTC.

The V and J genes are TRBV28 and TRBJ1-4; no clear D. The V end was cut by 6 bases, the J end by 10 bases, with 18 bases between. Germline V lookup: CDR1 MDHEN, CDR2 SYDVKM. The CDR3 consists of 14 residues. The CDR3, as DNA: TGTGCCAGCAGCCTCCCGGGAGAGACGGGAAAACTGTTTTTT. This gives the protein CASSLPGETGKLFF.

J is TRBJ1-6 and V is TRBV11-2, with TRBD1 as a possible D gene (5 bases). This CDR3 has 15 residues. The germline V gene encodes CDR1 SGHAT and CDR2 FQNNGV. Trimming stripped 8 bases from V and 7 bases from J, with 18 bases between. In DNA form, the CDR3 reads TGTGCCAGCGGAGGTGGGGGACGACAGAATTCACCCCTCCACTTT. This gives the protein CASGGGGRQNSPLHF.

The rearrangement links TRBV9 to TRBJ2-1; no definite D call. Trimming took off 0 bases at V and 4 bases at J, with 8 bases between the two ends. There are 14 residues in the CDR3. CDR1 is SGDLS, CDR2 YYNGEE, per germline. The CDR3 DNA reads TGTGCCAGCAGCGTAGGTATAGGTTACAATGAGCAGTTCTTC. Translation: CASSVGIGYNEQFF.

The rearrangement links TRBV6-2 or TRBV6-3 to TRBJ2-3; 15 bases map to TRBD2. V gave up 6 bases and J gave up 0 bases; unmatched junction bases: 10. CDR3 length: 19 amino acids. Germline CDR1 reads MNHEY; CDR2 reads SVGEGT. This CDR3 reads CASSTGLAGGPPSTDTQYF. For the CDR3, the DNA is TGTGCCAGCAGCACCGGACTAGCGGGAGGGCCCCCGAGCACAGATACGCAGTATTTT.

This clone appeared once. This chain joins TRBV6-5 and TRBJ1-2, with 7 bases identical to TRBD1. V gave up 2 bases and J gave up 5 bases; unmatched junction bases: 5. Per germline, CDR1 MNHEY and CDR2 SVGAGI. This CDR3 has 14 residues. In DNA, the CDR3 is TGTGCCAGCAGTTACCGACAGGGAGGGTATGGCTACACCTTC. As protein: CASSYRQGGYGYTF.

V is TRBV6-1 and J is TRBJ1-1; D is perhaps TRBD1 (6 bases). Germline V gene data show CDR1 as MNHNS and CDR2 as SASEGT. The CDR3 has 14 residues. V was cut by 3 bases and J by 6 bases, with 14 bases left in between. Here the CDR3 reads CASSERTVSSEAFF. CDR3 DNA sequence: TGTGCCAGCAGTGAGCGGACAGTCTCTTCTGAAGCTTTCTTT.

The V and J genes are TRBV30 and TRBJ2-2; weak D call: TRBD1 (5 bases). Trimming shortened V by 2 bases and J by 0 bases, and 10 bases separated the two germline ends. CDR1 is GTSNPN and CDR2 is SVGIG in the germline V gene (reference sequence). CDR3 length: 15 residues. The CDR3 loop is CAWSLTATNTGELFF. The CDR3 DNA is TGTGCCTGGAGTCTGACAGCAACGAACACCGGGGAGCTGTTTTTT.

The rearrangement links TRBV27 to TRBJ2-7; 7 positions agree with TRBD2. The CDR3 has 13 amino acids. J lost 5 bases, V lost 5 bases, and 6 bases had no gene match. The V gene's germline CDR1 is MNHEY and CDR2 SMNVEV (reference sequence). The CDR3 is CASSPNRGDEQYF. The CDR3, as DNA: TGTGCCAGCAGTCCGAATCGGGGGGACGAGCAGTACTTC.

The chain joins TRBV7-2 to TRBJ2-5; 11 nucleotides align to TRBD2. CDR1 and CDR2 (germline): SGHTA, FQGNSA. The CDR3 is made up of 15 amino acids. V lost 2 bases to trimming and J lost 5 bases; unmatched junction nucleotides: 4. CDR3 protein: CASSLTSGSSETQYF. In DNA form, the CDR3 reads TGTGCCAGCAGCTTAACTAGCGGGAGTTCGGAGACCCAGTACTTC. Drawing the rest from reference TRBV7-2 and TRBJ2-5, the complete variable domain is GAGVSQSPSNKVTEKGKDVELRCDPISGHTALYWYRQSLGQGLEFLIYFQGNSAPDKSGLPSDRFSAERTGGSVSTLTIQRTQQEDSAVYLCASSLTSGSSETQYFGPGTRLLVL.

The chain joins TRBV5-1 to TRBJ1-2, with D perhaps TRBD1 (6 bases). The CDR3 totals 15 residues. The ends were cut back, 0 bases at V and 7 bases at J, with 16 bases in the middle. Germline V lookup: CDR1 SGHRS, CDR2 YFSETQ. CDR3 DNA sequence: TGCGCCAGCAGCTTGGGCGGACAGAAAGGGAGTGGCTACACCTTC. Translated, it gives CASSLGGQKGSGYTF.

The chain couples TRBV27 to TRBJ1-5; 8 bases line up with TRBD1. V was clipped by 7 bases and J by 2 bases; unmatched bases: 10. The CDR3 has 16 residues. Germline V gives CDR1 MNHEY, CDR2 SMNVEV (reference sequence). The CDR3 loop is CASIPPGQGGNQPQHF. In nucleotides, the CDR3 is TGTGCCAGCATCCCCCCAGGACAGGGTGGCAATCAGCCCCAGCATTTT.

The chain is built from TRBV7-8 and TRBJ1-1; D is possibly TRBD1 (5 bases). V gave up 5 bases and J gave up 3 bases, with 19 bases separating them. This CDR3 spans 16 amino acids. Looked up from germline, CDR1 is SGHVS and CDR2 is FQNEAQ. The CDR3 loop reads CASSQELAGGDTEAFF. The CDR3 nucleotides read TGTGCCAGCAGCCAGGAACTGGCTGGGGGTGACACTGAAGCTTTCTTT.

The chain has TRBV5-1 and TRBJ2-7; tentatively, D is TRBD2 (6 bases). This CDR3 contains 16 residues. The germline V and J ends were trimmed by 3 bases and 2 bases, with 18 bases remaining between them. From germline, CDR1 is SGHRS and CDR2 YFSETQ. CDR3 nucleotide sequence: TGCGCCAGCAGCTCGGCTTCCGGGACTCCTCCCTACGAGCAGTACTTC. It translates to CASSSASGTPPYEQYF.

The genes are TRBV28 and TRBJ1-1; perhaps TRBD1 as D (5 bases). The CDR3 is 14 residues long. The V end lost 7 bases, the J end lost 5 bases, and 17 bases lay between the germline ends. Germline V CDR1 and CDR2: MDHEN, SYDVKM. The CDR3 coding sequence is TGTGCCAGCATTCTGGGGGGAGGAGGTACTGAAGCTTTCTTT. It encodes CASILGGGGTEAFF.

The J gene is TRBJ1-2, the V gene TRBV2; 11 bases line up with TRBD1. This CDR3 comprises 13 residues. CDR1 is SNHLY, CDR2 FYNNEI, per germline. Germline trimming cut 8 bases from V and 6 bases from J; bases unmatched to any gene: 5. CDR3: CASSRDRGDGYTF. For the CDR3, the DNA is TGTGCCAGCTCCAGGGACAGGGGGGATGGCTACACCTTC.